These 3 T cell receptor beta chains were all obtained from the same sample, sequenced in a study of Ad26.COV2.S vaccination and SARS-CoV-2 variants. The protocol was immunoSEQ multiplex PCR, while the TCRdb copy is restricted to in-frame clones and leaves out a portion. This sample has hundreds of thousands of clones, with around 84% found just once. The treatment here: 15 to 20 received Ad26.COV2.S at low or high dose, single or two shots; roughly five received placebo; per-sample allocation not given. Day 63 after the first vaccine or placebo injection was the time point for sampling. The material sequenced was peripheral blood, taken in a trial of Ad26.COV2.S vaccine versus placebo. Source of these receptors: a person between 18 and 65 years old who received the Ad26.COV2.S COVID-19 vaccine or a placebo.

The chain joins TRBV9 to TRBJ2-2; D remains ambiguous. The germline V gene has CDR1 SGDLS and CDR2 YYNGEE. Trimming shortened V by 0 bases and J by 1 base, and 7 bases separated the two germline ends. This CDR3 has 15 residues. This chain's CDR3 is CASSVGGRNTGELFF. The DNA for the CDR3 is TGTGCCAGCAGCGTAGGCGGCAGGAACACCGGGGAGCTGTTTTTT.

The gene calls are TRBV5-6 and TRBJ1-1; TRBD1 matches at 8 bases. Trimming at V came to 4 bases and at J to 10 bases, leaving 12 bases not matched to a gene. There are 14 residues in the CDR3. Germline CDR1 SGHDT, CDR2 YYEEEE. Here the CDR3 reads CASSTRDRGKRAFF. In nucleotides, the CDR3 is TGTGCCAGCAGCACTCGTGACAGGGGAAAGAGAGCTTTCTTT.

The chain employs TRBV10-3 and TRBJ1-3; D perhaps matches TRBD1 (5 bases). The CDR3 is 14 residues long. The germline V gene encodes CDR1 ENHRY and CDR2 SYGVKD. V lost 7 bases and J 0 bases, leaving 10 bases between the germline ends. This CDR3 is CAITRGGSGNTIYF. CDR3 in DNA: TGTGCCATCACTCGGGGCGGCTCTGGAAACACCATATATTTT.